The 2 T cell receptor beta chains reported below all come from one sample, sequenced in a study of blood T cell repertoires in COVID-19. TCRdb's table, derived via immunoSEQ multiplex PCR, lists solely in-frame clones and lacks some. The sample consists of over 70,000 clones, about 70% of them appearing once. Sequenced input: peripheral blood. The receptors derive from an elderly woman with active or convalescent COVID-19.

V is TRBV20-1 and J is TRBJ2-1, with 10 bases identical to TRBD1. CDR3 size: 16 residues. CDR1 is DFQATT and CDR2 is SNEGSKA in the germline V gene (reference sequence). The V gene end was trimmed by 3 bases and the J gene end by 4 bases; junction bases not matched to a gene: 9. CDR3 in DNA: TGCAGTGCTAGTAGTCGGGACAGGGGTTTTTACAATGAGCAGTTCTTC. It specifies CSASSRDRGFYNEQFF.

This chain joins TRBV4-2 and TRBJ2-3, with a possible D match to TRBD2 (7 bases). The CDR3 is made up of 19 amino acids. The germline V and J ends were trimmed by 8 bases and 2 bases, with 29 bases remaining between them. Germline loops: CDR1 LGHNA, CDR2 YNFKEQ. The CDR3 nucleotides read TGTGCCAGCCGCCGATGTGAAGCGACGGGGGGCCTGAACACAGATACGCAGTATTTT. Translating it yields CASRRCEATGGLNTDTQYF.